The 9 T cell receptor beta chains listed next were all sequenced from one sample in a study of Ad26.COV2.S vaccination and SARS-CoV-2 variants. The treatment denotes: around 19 received Ad26.COV2.S at low or high dose, single or two shots; 5 received placebo; per-sample allocation not given. Vaccine and placebo recipients were sampled on day 63 after the first injection. Here immunoSEQ multiplex PCR was the method, and the copy in TCRdb shows in-frame clones only, minus some. The data hold fewer than 900,000 clones, with more than 80% observed a single time. The sequences come from peripheral blood, collected in a trial of Ad26.COV2.S vaccine versus placebo. The receptors derive from a person aged 18-65 years who received the Ad26.COV2.S COVID-19 vaccine or a placebo.

This chain connects TRBV4-1 to TRBJ2-2; D remains unclear. The CDR3 consists of 15 residues. V lost 2 bases, J lost 6 bases, and 13 bases lay in between. Germline CDR1 MGHRA, CDR2 YSYEKL. CDR3 sequence: CASSQFGLSPGELFF. The CDR3 nucleotides read TGCGCCAGCAGCCAATTCGGCCTCTCCCCCGGGGAGCTGTTTTTT.

CDR3 amino acids: CASSLRRDSSYNEQFF. The DNA for the CDR3 is TGTGCCAGCAGCCTGAGGAGAGACAGCTCCTACAATGAGCAGTTCTTC. The V gene is TRBV7-8, the J gene TRBJ2-1; possible D gene TRBD1, 5 bases. The CDR3 has 16 residues. The germline gives CDR1 SGHVS, CDR2 FQNEAQ. The V end was cut by 5 bases, the J end by 0 bases, with 14 bases between.

The rearrangement uses TRBV6-2 or TRBV6-3 and TRBJ1-3; D not certain. V was clipped by 2 bases and J by 0 bases, with 11 bases between them. This CDR3 comprises 16 residues. Germline CDR1 MNHEY, CDR2 SVGEGT. This CDR3 is CASSYGVSRSGNTIYF. CDR3 sequence (DNA): TGTGCCAGCAGTTACGGGGTTTCCCGCTCTGGAAACACCATATATTTT.

This rearrangement joins TRBV19 to TRBJ1-1; D is undetermined. Germline loops: CDR1 LNHDA, CDR2 SQIVND (reference sequence). V was clipped by 6 bases and J by 1 base, with 9 bases between them. The CDR3 covers 13 residues. CDR3 protein: CASRRSGNTEAFF. CDR3 coding DNA: TGTGCCAGTAGGAGGTCTGGGAACACTGAAGCTTTCTTT.

V is TRBV27 and J is TRBJ2-2, with D perhaps matching TRBD2 (6 bases). This CDR3 spans 18 amino acids. The germline gives CDR1 MNHEY, CDR2 SMNVEV (reference sequence). Trimming took 6 bases from V and 5 from J, leaving 25 bases between them. This CDR3 is CASSSQTPSAGWTGELFF. CDR3 DNA sequence: TGTGCCAGCAGCTCCCAAACCCCTTCAGCGGGTTGGACCGGGGAGCTGTTTTTT.

The V gene is TRBV19, the J gene TRBJ1-6; D is perhaps TRBD1 (6 bases). Germline V CDR1 and CDR2: LNHDA, SQIVND (reference sequence). V was trimmed by 4 bases and J by 11 bases, leaving 21 bases between them. This CDR3 has 16 amino acids. CDR3 sequence (DNA): TGTGCCAGTAGTAGAAGGATGACAGGTACTTGGACACCCCTCCACTTT. It encodes CASSRRMTGTWTPLHF.

This clone has only a few counts. The chain joins TRBV7-9 to TRBJ2-7, with TRBD2 as a possible D gene (6 bases). Germline V gene sequence: CDR1 SEHNR, CDR2 FQNEAQ (reference sequence). Trimming removed 3 bases from V and 2 bases from J, with 8 bases in between. This CDR3 contains 13 residues. In DNA, the CDR3 is TGTGCCAGCAGCTTCGGGAGAACCTACGAGCAGTACTTC. Translation gives CASSFGRTYEQYF.

The chain has TRBV10-2 and TRBJ1-5; D remains ambiguous. Trimming took off 8 bases at V and 0 bases at J, with 8 bases between the two ends. CDR1 and CDR2 (germline): WSHSY, SAAADI. This CDR3 is 13 amino acids long. CDR3 amino acids: CASGSNSNQPQHF. DNA of the CDR3: TGCGCCAGCGGAAGTAATAGCAATCAGCCCCAGCATTTT.

The CDR3 sequence: CASGGQPDTDTQYF. CDR3 in DNA: TGCGCCAGCGGCGGACAGCCCGACACAGATACGCAGTATTTT. The chain couples TRBV5-1 to TRBJ2-3; possibly TRBD1 for D (6 bases). Between the trimmed V and J ends, which lost 7 bases and 2 bases, there was a span of 14 bases. The V gene's germline CDR1 is SGHRS and CDR2 YFSETQ. The CDR3 extends over 14 amino acids. The variable domain in full, with the rest retrieved from reference TRBV5-1 and TRBJ2-3, is KAGVTQTPRYLIKTRGQQVTLSCSPISGHRSVSWYQQTPGQGLQFLFEYFSETQRNKGNFPGRFSGRQFSNSRSEMNVSTLELGDSALYLCASGGQPDTDTQYFGPGTRLTVL.